This is a list of T cell receptor beta chains from one sample in a study of CD8 T cells in ankylosing spondylitis. Via MiXCR, TCRdb re-called the 5' RACE reads, giving one row per CDR3 protein. The repertoire holds around 250,000 distinct CDR3 sequences, over 30% seen once, with approximately 4.6% in the top ten. Specimen: blood, either unsorted or a sorted T cell fraction (not recorded which). Receptor source: a male donor with ankylosing spondylitis or in good health (not recorded which). Each CDR3 is given with its conserved first and last residue. The D gene is left open where the match is weak.

TRBV12-3/TRBV12-4,TRBD1,TRBJ1-2,CASTLRTGGDNYGYTF
TRBV6-1,NA,TRBJ2-3,CASKEVNTQYF
TRBV12-3/TRBV12-4,NA,TRBJ1-4,CASSFVAAGGEKLFF
TRBV10-3,NA,TRBJ2-4,CAIGDTLGDIQYF
TRBV10-3,NA,TRBJ2-1,CAISDSGAGSYNEQFF
TRBV18,NA,TRBJ2-5,CASSEGFRSEETQYF
TRBV29-1,NA,TRBJ1-2,CSVEAGLTNYGYTF
TRBV12-3/TRBV12-4,TRBD1,TRBJ1-4,CASSSPGGLEEKLFF
TRBV12-3/TRBV12-4,NA,TRBJ1-6,CASSSNTNSPLHF
TRBV20-1,TRBD2,TRBJ2-5,CSARLAGPGAAQYF
TRBV29-1,TRBD1,TRBJ1-3,CSATGGSSGNTIYF
TRBV20-1,TRBD2,TRBJ2-5,CSARAYSGGALETQYF
TRBV28,NA,TRBJ2-3,CASSLQGHTQYF
TRBV7-8,TRBD2,TRBJ2-5,CASSLASLAGGLRQYF
TRBV10-3,NA,TRBJ1-1,CAISSNQGSEAFF
TRBV5-6,NA,TRBJ2-3,CASSALQGSRVVDTQYF
TRBV20-1,TRBD1,TRBJ2-3,CSARETGGPDTQYF
TRBV20-1,NA,TRBJ2-3,CSGAPGLTKWPAQYF
TRBV10-3,TRBD1,TRBJ2-7,CAISEGTVYEQYF
TRBV20-1,NA,TRBJ2-3,CSVDPSRGRTDTQYF
TRBV20-1,TRBD1,TRBJ2-7,CSAGDRVKFYEQYF
TRBV10-3,TRBD2,TRBJ2-7,CATLGGYEQYF
TRBV20-1,NA,TRBJ2-7,CSARPIPGVAYEQYF
TRBV11-2,NA,TRBJ2-7,CASSNTGEGRYEQYF
TRBV20-1,NA,TRBJ2-7,CSAREGQQIGNF
TRBV3-1,NA,TRBJ2-1,CASGPGTLEFF
TRBV7-9,NA,TRBJ2-3,CASSLGGWETDTQYF
TRBV6-5,TRBD1,TRBJ2-7,CASSSPGQGWVQYF
TRBV5-5,TRBD2,TRBJ2-3,CASSLRENGDTQYF
TRBV20-1,NA,TRBJ1-1,CSADGTVGNTEAFF
TRBV27,NA,TRBJ2-7,CASSVSTYSGYEQYF
TRBV10-3,NA,TRBJ2-1,CAISEDPTRNEQFF
TRBV29-1,TRBD2,TRBJ2-3,CSVGDGGGTDTQYF
TRBV7-9,NA,TRBJ2-3,CASSLDTQYF
TRBV6-1,TRBD1,TRBJ2-2,CASSERQGTGELFF
TRBV10-3,NA,TRBJ2-7,CAISEGGLTYEQYF